The source of this T cell receptor (beta chain) is a study of beta chain features in type 1 diabetes. The isolated RNA, all of it, was reverse transcribed, so expressed TCRB transcripts were what got sequenced. Profiling relied on immunoSEQ multiplex PCR, and the TCRdb table lists in-frame clones only, not all of them. The sample records 300,000 to 450,000 clones, around 13% being singletons. CD4+ naive, central memory, regulatory and stem cell-like memory subsets were isolated by sorting on CD45RO/CCR7/CD25/CD127/CD95/CD27. Study-wide results and limits: Patients with Type 1 diabetes showed moderately but significantly shorter TCRB CDR3s in all four CD4+ subsets. For type 1 diabetes patients, VDJ junctions showed fewer insertions and more deletions. Healthy donors had naive, central memory and Treg TCRB repertoires that appeared less similar than those seen among patients. The analysis here could not establish whether HLA type shapes TCRB rearrangement.

V gave up 6 bases and J gave up 3 bases; unmatched junction bases: 10. Germline CDR1 is SGHTA and CDR2 is FQGNSA. The CDR3 is made up of 16 amino acids. This clone was observed a few times. Its antigen is not known. The specimen sequenced was naive CD4+ T cells from blood. The sequence derives from a woman in her late teens or twenties with type 1 diabetes. This sequence joins TRBV7-2 and TRBJ2-3; 9 nucleotides match TRBD2. The chain's CDR3 is CASSLTSSGATDTQYF. For the CDR3, the DNA is TGTGCCAGCAGTCTTACTTCTAGCGGGGCAACAGATACGCAGTATTTT.